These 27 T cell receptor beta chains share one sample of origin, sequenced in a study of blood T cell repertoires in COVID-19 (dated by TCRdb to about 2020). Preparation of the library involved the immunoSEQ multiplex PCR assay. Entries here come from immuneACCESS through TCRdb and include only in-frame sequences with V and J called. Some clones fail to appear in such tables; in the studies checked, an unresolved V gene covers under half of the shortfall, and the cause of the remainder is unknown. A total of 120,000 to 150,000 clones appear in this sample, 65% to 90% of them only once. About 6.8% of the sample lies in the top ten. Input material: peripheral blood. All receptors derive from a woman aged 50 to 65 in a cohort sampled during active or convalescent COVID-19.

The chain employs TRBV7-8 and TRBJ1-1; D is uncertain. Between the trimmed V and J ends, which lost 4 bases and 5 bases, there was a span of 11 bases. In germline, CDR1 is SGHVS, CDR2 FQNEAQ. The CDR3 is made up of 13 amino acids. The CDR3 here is CASSSLLRTEAFF. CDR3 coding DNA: TGTGCCAGCAGCTCCCTTCTTCGGACTGAAGCTTTCTTT.

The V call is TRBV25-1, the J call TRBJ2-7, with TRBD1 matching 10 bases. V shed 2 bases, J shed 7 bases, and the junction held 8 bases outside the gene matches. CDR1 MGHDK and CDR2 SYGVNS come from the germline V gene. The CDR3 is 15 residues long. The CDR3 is CASSEPGTGVGEQYF. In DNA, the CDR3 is TGTGCCAGCAGTGAACCCGGGACAGGGGTGGGGGAGCAGTACTTC.

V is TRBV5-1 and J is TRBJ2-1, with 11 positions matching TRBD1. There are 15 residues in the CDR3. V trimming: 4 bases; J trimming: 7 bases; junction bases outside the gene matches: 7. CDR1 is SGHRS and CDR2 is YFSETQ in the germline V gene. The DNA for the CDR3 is TGCGCCAGCAGCGTCTCCGGGACAGGGGGGAATGAGCAGTTCTTC. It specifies CASSVSGTGGNEQFF.

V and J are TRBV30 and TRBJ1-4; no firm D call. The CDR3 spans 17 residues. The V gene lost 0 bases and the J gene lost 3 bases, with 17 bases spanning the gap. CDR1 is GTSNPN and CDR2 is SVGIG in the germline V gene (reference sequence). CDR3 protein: CAWSVGQRGWANEKLFF. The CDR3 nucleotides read TGTGCCTGGAGTGTGGGCCAACGGGGATGGGCTAATGAAAAACTGTTTTTT.

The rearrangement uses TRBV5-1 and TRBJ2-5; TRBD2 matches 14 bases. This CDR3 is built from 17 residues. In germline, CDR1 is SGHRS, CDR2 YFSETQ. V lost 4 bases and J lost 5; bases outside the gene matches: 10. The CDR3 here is CASSQKPTSGGAETQYF. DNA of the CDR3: TGCGCCAGCAGCCAAAAACCGACTAGCGGGGGGGCTGAGACCCAGTACTTC.

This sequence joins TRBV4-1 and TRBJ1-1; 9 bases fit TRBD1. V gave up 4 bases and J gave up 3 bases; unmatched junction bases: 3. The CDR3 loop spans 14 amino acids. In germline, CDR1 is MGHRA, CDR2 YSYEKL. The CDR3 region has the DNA TGCGCCAGCAGCCTACGACAGGGGGACACTGAAGCTTTCTTT. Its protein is CASSLRQGDTEAFF.

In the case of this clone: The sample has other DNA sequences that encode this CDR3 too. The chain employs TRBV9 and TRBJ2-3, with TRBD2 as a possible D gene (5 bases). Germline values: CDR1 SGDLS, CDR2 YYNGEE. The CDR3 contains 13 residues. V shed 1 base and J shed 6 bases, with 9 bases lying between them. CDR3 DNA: TGTGCCAGCAGCGTAACTAGTACGGATACGCAGTATTTT. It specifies CASSVTSTDTQYF. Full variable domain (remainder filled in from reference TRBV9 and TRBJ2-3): DSGVTQTPKHLITATGQRVTLRCSPRSGDLSVYWYQQSLDQGLQFLIQYYNGEERAKGNILERFSAQQFPDLHSELNLSSLELGDSALYFCASSVTSTDTQYFGPGTRLTVL.

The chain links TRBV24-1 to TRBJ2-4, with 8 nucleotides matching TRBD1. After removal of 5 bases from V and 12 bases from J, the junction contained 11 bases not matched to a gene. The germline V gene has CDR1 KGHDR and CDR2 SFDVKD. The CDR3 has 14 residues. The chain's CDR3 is CATSGQGLAMGQYF. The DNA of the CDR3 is TGTGCCACCAGTGGACAGGGGTTGGCCATGGGTCAGTACTTC.

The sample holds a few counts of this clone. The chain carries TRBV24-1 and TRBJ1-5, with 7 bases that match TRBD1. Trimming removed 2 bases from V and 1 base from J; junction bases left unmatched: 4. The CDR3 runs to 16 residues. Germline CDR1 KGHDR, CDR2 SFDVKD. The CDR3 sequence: CATSDSDRVSNQPQHF. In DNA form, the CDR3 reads TGTGCCACCAGTGATTCAGACAGGGTGAGCAATCAGCCCCAGCATTTT.

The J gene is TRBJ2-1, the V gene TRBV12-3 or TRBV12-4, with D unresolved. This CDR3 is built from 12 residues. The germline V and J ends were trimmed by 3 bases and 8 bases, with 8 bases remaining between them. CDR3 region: CASSFLSDEQFF. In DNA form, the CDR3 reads TGTGCCAGCAGTTTTCTGTCGGATGAGCAGTTCTTC.

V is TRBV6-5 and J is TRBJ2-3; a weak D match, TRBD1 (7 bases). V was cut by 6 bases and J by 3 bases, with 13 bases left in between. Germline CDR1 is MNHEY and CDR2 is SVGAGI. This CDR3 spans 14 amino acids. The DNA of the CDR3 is TGTGCCAGCAGCGGAGGGGGCGCGACAGATACGCAGTATTTT. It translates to CASSGGGATDTQYF.

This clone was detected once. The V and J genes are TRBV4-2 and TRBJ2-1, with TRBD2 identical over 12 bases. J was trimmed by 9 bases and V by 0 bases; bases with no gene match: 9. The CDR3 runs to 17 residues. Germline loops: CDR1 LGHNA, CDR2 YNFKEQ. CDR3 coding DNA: TGTGCCAGCAGCCAAGAACATTCTAGCGGGGGGGCCGGTGAGCAGTTCTTC. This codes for CASSQEHSSGGAGEQFF.

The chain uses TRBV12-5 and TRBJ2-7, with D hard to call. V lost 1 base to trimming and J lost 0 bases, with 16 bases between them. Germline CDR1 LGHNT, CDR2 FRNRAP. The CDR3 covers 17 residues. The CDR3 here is CASGLALEAASSYEQYF. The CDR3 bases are TGTGCTAGTGGTTTGGCCCTTGAGGCAGCTAGCTCCTACGAGCAGTACTTC.

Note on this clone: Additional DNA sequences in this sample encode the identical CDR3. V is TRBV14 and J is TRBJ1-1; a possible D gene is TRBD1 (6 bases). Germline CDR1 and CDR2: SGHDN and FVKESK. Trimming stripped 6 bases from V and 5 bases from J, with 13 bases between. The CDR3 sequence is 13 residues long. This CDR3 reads CASSQQGRTEAFF. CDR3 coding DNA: TGTGCCAGCAGTCAACAGGGTCGGACTGAAGCTTTCTTT.

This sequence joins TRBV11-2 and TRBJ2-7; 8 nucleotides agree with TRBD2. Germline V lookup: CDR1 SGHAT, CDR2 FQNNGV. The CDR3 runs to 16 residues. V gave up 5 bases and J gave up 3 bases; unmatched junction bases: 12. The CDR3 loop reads CASSRGSRGGNYEQYF. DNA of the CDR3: TGTGCCAGCAGCCGGGGTAGTCGGGGGGGAAACTACGAGCAGTACTTC.

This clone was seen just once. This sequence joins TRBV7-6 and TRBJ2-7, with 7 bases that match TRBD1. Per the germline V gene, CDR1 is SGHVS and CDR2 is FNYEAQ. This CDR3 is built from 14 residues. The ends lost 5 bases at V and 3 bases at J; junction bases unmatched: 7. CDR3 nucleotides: TGTGCCAGCAGCATTGGGACAGACTACTACGAGCAGTACTTC. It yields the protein CASSIGTDYYEQYF.

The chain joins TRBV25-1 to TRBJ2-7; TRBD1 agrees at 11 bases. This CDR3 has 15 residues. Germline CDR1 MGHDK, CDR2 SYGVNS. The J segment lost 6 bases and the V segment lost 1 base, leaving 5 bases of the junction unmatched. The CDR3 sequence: CASSELGTGGSEQYF. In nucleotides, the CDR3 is TGTGCCAGCAGTGAATTAGGGACAGGGGGTAGCGAGCAGTACTTC.

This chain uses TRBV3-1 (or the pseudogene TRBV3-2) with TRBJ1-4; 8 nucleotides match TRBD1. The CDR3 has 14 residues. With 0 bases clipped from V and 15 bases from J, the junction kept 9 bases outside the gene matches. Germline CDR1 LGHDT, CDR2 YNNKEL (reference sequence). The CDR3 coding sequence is TGTGCCAGCAGCCAAGATGGATCGAGGACAGGGATGTTTTTT. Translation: CASSQDGSRTGMFF.

CDR3 sequence: CASSQGNSGNTIYF. The CDR3 DNA is TGCGCCAGCAGCCAAGGTAACTCTGGAAACACCATATATTTT. The chain couples TRBV4-1 to TRBJ1-3; D is ambiguous. V shed 1 base and J shed 0 bases, with 4 bases lying between them. CDR3 length equals 14 residues. CDR1 and CDR2 from the germline V gene are MGHRA and YSYEKL.

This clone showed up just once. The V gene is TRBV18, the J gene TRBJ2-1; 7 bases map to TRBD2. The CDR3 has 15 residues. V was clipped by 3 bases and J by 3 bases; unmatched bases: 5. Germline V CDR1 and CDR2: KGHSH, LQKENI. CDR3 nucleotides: TGTGCCAGCTCACCCCTAGCGGAGGACTACAATGAGCAGTTCTTC. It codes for CASSPLAEDYNEQFF.

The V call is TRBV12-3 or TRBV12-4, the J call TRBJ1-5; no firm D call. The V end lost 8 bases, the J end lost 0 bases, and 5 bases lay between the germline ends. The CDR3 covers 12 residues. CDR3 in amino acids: CASAVSNQPQHF. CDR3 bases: TGTGCCAGCGCAGTTAGCAATCAGCCCCAGCATTTT.

CDR3: CASSQEVSRGYTF. The CDR3 bases are TGTGCCAGCAGCCAAGAAGTTTCGAGGGGCTACACCTTC. This chain connects TRBV3-1 (or the pseudogene TRBV3-2) to TRBJ1-2; D uncertain. The V gene's germline CDR1 is LGHDT and CDR2 YNNKEL (reference sequence). The CDR3 has 13 amino acids. The germline V and J ends were trimmed by 0 bases and 8 bases, with 10 bases remaining between them.

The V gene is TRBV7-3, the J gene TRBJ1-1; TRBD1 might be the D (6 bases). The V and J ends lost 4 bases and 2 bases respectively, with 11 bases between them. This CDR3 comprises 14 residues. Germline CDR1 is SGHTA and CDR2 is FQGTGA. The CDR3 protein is CASSSGQINTEAFF. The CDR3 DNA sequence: TGTGCCAGCAGCTCCGGACAGATAAACACTGAAGCTTTCTTT.

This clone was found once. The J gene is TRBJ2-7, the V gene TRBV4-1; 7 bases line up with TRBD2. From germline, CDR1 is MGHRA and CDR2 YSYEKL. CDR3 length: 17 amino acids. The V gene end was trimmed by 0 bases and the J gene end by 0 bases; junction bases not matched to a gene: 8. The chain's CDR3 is CASSQDRARGDSYEQYF. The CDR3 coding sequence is TGCGCCAGCAGCCAAGATCGGGCTCGGGGGGACTCCTACGAGCAGTACTTC.

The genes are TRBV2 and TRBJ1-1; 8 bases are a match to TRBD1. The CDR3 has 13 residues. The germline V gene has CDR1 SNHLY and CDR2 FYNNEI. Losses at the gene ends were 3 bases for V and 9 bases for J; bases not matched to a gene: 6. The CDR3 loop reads CASSDSGQGKAFF. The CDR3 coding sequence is TGTGCCAGCAGTGATTCCGGACAGGGTAAAGCTTTCTTT. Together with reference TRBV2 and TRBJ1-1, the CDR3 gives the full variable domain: EPEVTQTPSHQVTQMGQEVILRCVPISNHLYFYWYRQILGQKVEFLVSFYNNEISEKSEIFDDQFSVERPDGSNFTLKIRSTKLEDSAMYFCASSDSGQGKAFFGQGTRLTVV.

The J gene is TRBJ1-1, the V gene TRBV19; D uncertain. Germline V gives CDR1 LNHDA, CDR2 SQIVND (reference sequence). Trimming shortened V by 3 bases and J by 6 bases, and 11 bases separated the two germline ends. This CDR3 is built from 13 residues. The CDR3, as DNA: TGTGCCAGTAGTATTAGCGGGGTTGCTGAAGCTTTCTTT. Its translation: CASSISGVAEAFF.

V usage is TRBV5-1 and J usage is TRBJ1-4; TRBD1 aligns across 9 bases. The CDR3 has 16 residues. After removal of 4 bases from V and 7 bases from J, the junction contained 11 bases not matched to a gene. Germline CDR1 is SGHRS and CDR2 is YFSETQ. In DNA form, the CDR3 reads TGCGCCAGCAGCGGGAACCCACAGGGGGCGGGTGAAAAACTGTTTTTT. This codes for CASSGNPQGAGEKLFF.